This TCR beta chain was found in a study of identical twins. Overall study findings and caveats: The conclusions drew on cross-sectional statistical analysis instead of tracking the same donors.

Trimming cost V 2 bases and J 5 bases; bases outside gene matches: 9. From germline, CDR1 is SGDLS and CDR2 YYNGEE. The length of the CDR3 is 17 residues. Unique molecular identifiers were present on the cDNA, which also gained a universal primer site by template switching. TCRdb fed the 5' RACE reads into MiXCR, producing one record per CDR3 protein. This sample has fewer than 900,000 distinct CDR3 sequences, with around a sixth found just once. Note on this clonotype: The antigen remains unidentified.

These data were also reused for a study on T cells expressing NK-cell markers.

The specimen was PBMCs. V usage is TRBV9 and J usage is TRBJ2-7; 14 bases are a match to TRBD2. The TCR was taken from a woman aged 18-29 years in good health. CDR3 DNA: TGTGCCAGCAGCGTCGGGGGGACTAGCGGGAGAATGAACGAGCAGTACTTC. Protein product: CASSVGGTSGRMNEQYF.